Following are 8 T cell receptor beta chains from one sample sequenced in a study of regulatory T cells in long-lasting Graves disease. To make TCR beta libraries, researchers used iRepertoire HTBI primers and Arm-PCR of CDR3 regions. TCRdb processed the multiplex PCR reads anew with MiXCR; each CDR3 protein has one entry. The table shows about 400,000 distinct CDR3 sequences, with 15% to 18% occurring only once. The time point was: newly diagnosed GD, antithyroid drugs for less than 3 months. Generation of the TCR library employed RNA extracted from PBMCs. This specimen was peripheral blood mononuclear cells (PBMCs), taken at new diagnosis, from a patient treated with antithyroid drugs. These receptors were obtained from a female donor with Graves disease.

This clonotype was seen at least ten times. V usage is TRBV12-3 or TRBV12-4 and J usage is TRBJ2-3; 8 nucleotides match TRBD1. J was trimmed by 3 bases and V by 4 bases; bases with no gene match: 6. The CDR3 sequence is 15 residues long. The CDR3 loop is CASSSLTGATDTQYF. CDR3 sequence (DNA): TGTGCCAGCAGTTCCCTGACAGGGGCGACAGATACGCAGTATTTT.

The chain couples TRBV19 to TRBJ1-3, with 9 bases aligning to TRBD1. This CDR3 contains 11 residues. Germline-derived CDR1 and CDR2 are LNHDA and SQIVND (reference sequence). CDR3 residues: CGTGVGNTIYF. CDR3 nucleotide sequence: TGTGGGACAGGGGTTGGAAACACCATATATTTT.

This clonotype was recorded a few times. The genes are TRBV14 and TRBJ1-4; D gene ambiguous. V was trimmed by 0 bases and J by 0 bases, leaving 11 bases between them. CDR1 and CDR2 (germline): SGHDN, FVKESK. The CDR3 consists of 17 residues. The DNA of the CDR3 is TGTGCCAGCAGCCAAGATTATTTTGGTTCAACTAATGAAAAACTGTTTTTT. The encoded protein is CASSQDYFGSTNEKLFF.

V usage is TRBV5-4 and J usage is TRBJ2-1; 9 bases are shared with TRBD1. Per germline, CDR1 SGHNT and CDR2 YYREEE (reference sequence). V lost 2 bases, J lost 8 bases, and 11 bases stayed unmatched. This CDR3 spans 16 amino acids. The chain's CDR3 is CASSFTGGASFDEQFF. The DNA of the CDR3 is TGTGCCAGCAGCTTTACAGGGGGCGCCTCGTTCGATGAGCAGTTCTTC.

Ten or more counts support this clonotype. The chain recombines TRBV6-1 with TRBJ2-7; 7 bases map to TRBD1. V was clipped by 5 bases and J by 0 bases; unmatched bases: 7. CDR3 length: 15 amino acids. Germline CDR1 and CDR2: MNHNS and SASEGT. CDR3 loop: CASSRTGTASYEQYF. The CDR3 region has the DNA TGTGCCAGCAGTCGAACCGGGACAGCCTCCTACGAGCAGTACTTC.

In this sample, this clonotype turned up many times. V is TRBV4-1 and J is TRBJ2-1; 8 nucleotides match TRBD2. V trimming: 4 bases; J trimming: 7 bases; junction bases outside the gene matches: 12. The germline CDR1 and CDR2 sequences are MGHRA and YSYEKL. The length of the CDR3 is 16 residues. Here the CDR3 reads CASSPSGGAGINEQFF. The CDR3 DNA reads as TGCGCCAGCAGCCCGTCCGGGGGGGCGGGGATAAATGAGCAGTTCTTC.

The chain joins TRBV5-1 to TRBJ2-1; 13 bases are shared with TRBD2. The length of the CDR3 is 16 residues. Per germline, CDR1 SGHRS and CDR2 YFSETQ. J gave up 7 bases and V 3 bases, and 7 bases lay outside the gene matches. The CDR3 sequence: CASSSMTSGGSNEQFF. Here the CDR3 DNA reads TGCGCCAGCAGCTCCATGACTAGCGGGGGGAGTAATGAGCAGTTCTTC.

This clonotype has ten or more counts. The rearrangement uses TRBV20-1 and TRBJ2-7; 7 bases are shared with TRBD1. With 3 bases clipped from V and 4 bases from J, the junction kept 9 bases outside the gene matches. The CDR3 extends over 14 amino acids. The germline V gene encodes CDR1 DFQATT and CDR2 SNEGSKA (reference sequence). This CDR3 reads CSASPRTGQYEQYF. Here the CDR3 DNA reads TGCAGTGCTAGCCCCAGGACAGGACAATACGAGCAGTACTTC.